The rows below give T cell receptor beta chains drawn from one sample of a study of cytomegalovirus exposure and HLA in healthy donors. Sequencing used immunoSEQ multiplex PCR; TCRdb keeps in-frame clones, though not all of them. The table records 97,000 or so clones, about 69% of them present only once. Sequenced sample: PBMCs. These receptors all come from a human donor in good health. Each CDR3 is given with its conserved first and last residue. The D gene is left open where the match is weak. Part of the rows lack a size; the others show once, few, many or a class for expanded clones.

cdr3_nt cdr3_aa j_call clone_size v_call d_call
TGTGCCAGCAGCTTAGCTGGCCCGAACACTGAAGCTTTCTTT CASSLAGPNTEAFF TRBJ1-1 few TRBV7-6 .
TGTGCCAGCAGCTTGGCCAGGCCGTTCGGTAACTATGGCTACACCTTC CASSLARPFGNYGYTF TRBJ1-2 . TRBV5-6 .
TGTGCCAGCAGTTACGAGGGGGCCCCCGACACCGGGGAGCTGTTTTTT CASSYEGAPDTGELFF TRBJ2-2 . TRBV6-5 TRBD1
TGTGCCAGCAGTCAAGACGGCGCCAGGGAGTACTTC CASSQDGAREYF TRBJ2-7 few TRBV28 .
TGTGCCAGCAGCCAAGACCAGTCCTACGAGCAGTACTTC CASSQDQSYEQYF TRBJ2-7 . TRBV4-2 .
TGTGCCAGCAGCTTAGGGACAGGGGTAGTCGGAGATACGCAGTATTTT CASSLGTGVVGDTQYF TRBJ2-3 . TRBV11-3 TRBD1
TGTGCCGCGGCAGGGGTAGCTCCGAACAGTGAGCAGTTCTTC CAAAGVAPNSEQFF TRBJ2-1 few TRBV28 .
TGTGCCAGCAGCCTCAAGGGGAATCAGCCCCAGCATTTT CASSLKGNQPQHF TRBJ1-5 . TRBV6-5 .
TGCGCCAGCAGCCCAAGGACCCAGGGTCGTTGGGGGGAGGAAGCTTTCTTT CASSPRTQGRWGEEAFF TRBJ1-1 . TRBV5-1 .
TGTGCCAGCTCACCCTTCGGACAGTCCGGGGAGCTGTTTTTT CASSPFGQSGELFF TRBJ2-2 few TRBV18 .
TGTGCCAGCAGCAAGCGGGAGCTTTACAATGAGCAGTTCTTC CASSKRELYNEQFF TRBJ2-1 . TRBV27 TRBD2
TGTGCCAGCAGCTTTATAGATCGGCAGGGCCACAATCAGCCCCAGCATTTT CASSFIDRQGHNQPQHF TRBJ1-5 . TRBV7-8 .
TGTGCCAGCAGCCGACAGGAGAACACCGGGGAGCTGTTTTTT CASSRQENTGELFF TRBJ2-2 . TRBV6-1 .
TGTGCCAGCAGCGTAGTAGCGGACGCGAACACCGGGGAGCTGTTTTTT CASSVVADANTGELFF TRBJ2-2 . TRBV7-6 .
TGTGCCAGCAGTGATACTAGCGGGAGCTCCTACGAGCAGTACTTC CASSDTSGSSYEQYF TRBJ2-7 . TRBV25-1 TRBD2
TGTGCCAGCAGCCCCCCGGGACTAGGATCCGAGCAGTACTTC CASSPPGLGSEQYF TRBJ2-7 . TRBV28 TRBD2
TGTGCCAGCAGCTTGTCGGGGGTAGGATCACCCCTCCACTTT CASSLSGVGSPLHF TRBJ1-6 . TRBV7-9 .
TGTGCCAGCAGCTCCAATCGGGGGGAGTACGAGCAGTACTTC CASSSNRGEYEQYF TRBJ2-7 . TRBV7-9 TRBD2
TGTGCCAGCAATCCGGGTCCCCCTCAGAACACAGATACGCAGTATTTT CASNPGPPQNTDTQYF TRBJ2-3 few TRBV5-6 .
TGTGCCAGCAGCTTGGCGGACAGGGGCTCAGATACGCAGTATTTT CASSLADRGSDTQYF TRBJ2-3 . TRBV7-6 TRBD1
TGTGCTAGTACCCTAGCGGGATATAGCACAGATACGCAGTATTTT CASTLAGYSTDTQYF TRBJ2-3 medium-sized TRBV12-5 TRBD2
TGTGCCAGTAGTCCCCAGGCCCACACCGGGGAGCTGTTTTTT CASSPQAHTGELFF TRBJ2-2 . TRBV19 .
TGTGCCAGCAGCCTACCGCAGGGAAACAAAAACATTCAGTACTTC CASSLPQGNKNIQYF TRBJ2-4 . TRBV28 .
TGTGCCAGCAGCTTAGATGGTCGCCGCCGGTATAGCAATCAGCCCCAGCATTTT CASSLDGRRRYSNQPQHF TRBJ1-5 . TRBV11-3 .
TGTGCCATCAGTCCGGGACATGACTATCAGCCCCAGCATTTT CAISPGHDYQPQHF TRBJ1-5 . TRBV10-3 .
TGTGCCAGTAGTATCGCGTCGACAGACCGGTACACAGATACGCAGTATTTT CASSIASTDRYTDTQYF TRBJ2-3 . TRBV19 .
TGCGCCAGCACTCCGGGACAGGGTATGGACGAGCAGTACTTC CASTPGQGMDEQYF TRBJ2-7 . TRBV5-1 TRBD1
TGCAGCGCCCGGGACAGGGGGTATGGCTACACCTTC CSARDRGYGYTF TRBJ1-2 . TRBV29-1 TRBD1
TGTGCCAGCAGAGAGGGACAGGGGTACGAGCAGTACTTC CASREGQGYEQYF TRBJ2-7 . TRBV6-1 TRBD1
TGTGCCAGCAGCCCGGGACTAGCGGGAGATAATGAGCAGTTCTTC CASSPGLAGDNEQFF TRBJ2-1 few TRBV6-4 TRBD2
TGTGCCATCAGTGAGTCGACGGGCTACAATGAGCAGTTCTTC CAISESTGYNEQFF TRBJ2-1 . TRBV10-3 .
TGTGCCAGCAGTTACTCCGCAGGTACCTACGAGCAGTACTTC CASSYSAGTYEQYF TRBJ2-7 few TRBV6-6 .
TGCGCCAGCAGTAGGACACATAACACCGGGGAGCTGTTTTTT CASSRTHNTGELFF TRBJ2-2 . TRBV10-2 .
TGCGCCAGCGGCCTAGCGGGAGTTTCCTACAATGAGCAGTTCTTC CASGLAGVSYNEQFF TRBJ2-1 . TRBV23-1 TRBD2
TGCGCCAGCAGCTCCGGGGGCCTAGCGGGAGGAAGGGAGCAGTACTTC CASSSGGLAGGREQYF TRBJ2-7 . TRBV5-1 TRBD2
TGTGCCAGCAGCCCAGGACTAGCGGACATCAATGAGCAGTTCTTC CASSPGLADINEQFF TRBJ2-1 . TRBV5-4 TRBD2
TGCGCCAGCAGTGAGTCAATACTAGGTGCAGATACGCAGTATTTT CASSESILGADTQYF TRBJ2-3 few TRBV10-1 .
TGTGCCAGCAGTGAAAGGAGAGAAAAACTGTTTTTT CASSERREKLFF TRBJ1-4 . TRBV28 .
TGTGCCAGTAGTTGGGGGACAGACAATCAGCCCCAGCATTTT CASSWGTDNQPQHF TRBJ1-5 . TRBV19 TRBD1
TGTGCCAGTAGTATCATCGGACAGTACTACGAGCAGTACTTC CASSIIGQYYEQYF TRBJ2-7 . TRBV19 .
TGTGCCAGCAGCCCTAGCGGGAGCTCCTACAATGAGCAGTTCTTC CASSPSGSSYNEQFF TRBJ2-1 . TRBV7-9 TRBD2
TGCGCCAGCAGCCCCCCGGGACTAGCGGGAAAGAATGAGCAGTTCTTC CASSPPGLAGKNEQFF TRBJ2-1 . TRBV5-1 TRBD2
TGTGCCAGCAGTAGCCTAGTGGGAGATCGACGTGAGCAGTTCTTC CASSSLVGDRREQFF TRBJ2-1 few TRBV6-5 .
TGTGCCAGCAGTCAACTCGGGACAGGCAAGGGTGAAGCTTTCTTT CASSQLGTGKGEAFF TRBJ1-1 few TRBV6-5 TRBD1
TGCGCCAGCAGCCAGGAAGAAGTTCTGGGAGGGTACAATGAGCAGTTCTTC CASSQEEVLGGYNEQFF TRBJ2-1 . TRBV4-1 TRBD2
TGTGCCAGCAAGGCCCGTGTGGGAGCTACAGGGAGGGCCGGGGAGCTGTTTTTT CASKARVGATGRAGELFF TRBJ2-2 . TRBV2 .
TGTGCCAGCAGAAAACGGGGGGTGGAGACCCAGTACTTC CASRKRGVETQYF TRBJ2-5 few TRBV11-2 TRBD2
TGTGCCAGTAACCCCTCGGGACAGGGCGGTCAGCCCCAGCATTTT CASNPSGQGGQPQHF TRBJ1-5 few TRBV19 TRBD1
TGTGCCAGCAGTAGGGACTGGGCCTACGAGCAGTACTTC CASSRDWAYEQYF TRBJ2-7 . TRBV6-1 .
TGTGCCAGCAGTTTATCGGGACACCGCTACGAGCAGTACTTC CASSLSGHRYEQYF TRBJ2-7 . TRBV27 .
TGTGCCAGCTTTAACAGCCCTGGAAACACCATATATTTT CASFNSPGNTIYF TRBJ1-3 . TRBV28 .
TGTGCCAGTAGTGTCCCCCAGGAGGCCGGGGAGCTGTTTTTT CASSVPQEAGELFF TRBJ2-2 . TRBV19 .
TGTGCCAGCAAAACTAGCGGGAGGGGGTCCAATGAGCAGTTCTTC CASKTSGRGSNEQFF TRBJ2-1 . TRBV11-2 TRBD2
TGTGCCAGCAGCTTAGTCCCCCAGTACACCGGGGAGCTGTTTTTT CASSLVPQYTGELFF TRBJ2-2 . TRBV7-9 .
TGTGCCAGCTCACCAGGCAGGTCACCCTCGAACACTGAAGCTTTCTTT CASSPGRSPSNTEAFF TRBJ1-1 once TRBV18 .
TGTGCCTGGACTTCGACAGGGTGGACTGAAGCTTTCTTT CAWTSTGWTEAFF TRBJ1-1 . TRBV30 TRBD1